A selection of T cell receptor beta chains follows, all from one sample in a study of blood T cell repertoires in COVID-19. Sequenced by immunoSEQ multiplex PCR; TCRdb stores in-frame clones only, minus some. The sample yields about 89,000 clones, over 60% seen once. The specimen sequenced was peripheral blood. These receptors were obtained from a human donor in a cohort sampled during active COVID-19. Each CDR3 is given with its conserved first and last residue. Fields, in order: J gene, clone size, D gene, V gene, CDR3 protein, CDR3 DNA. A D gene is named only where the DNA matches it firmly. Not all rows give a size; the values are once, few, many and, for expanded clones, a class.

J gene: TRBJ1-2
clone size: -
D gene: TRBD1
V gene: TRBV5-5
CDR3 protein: CASSHRGEYGYTF
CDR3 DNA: TGTGCCAGCAGCCACAGGGGGGAGTATGGCTACACCTTC

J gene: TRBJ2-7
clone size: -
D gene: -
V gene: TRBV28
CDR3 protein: CASSFVSYEQYF
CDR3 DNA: TGTGCCAGCAGTTTCGTGAGCTACGAGCAGTACTTC

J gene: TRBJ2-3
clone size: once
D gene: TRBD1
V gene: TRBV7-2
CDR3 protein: CASSYETGPIGTQYF
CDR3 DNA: TGTGCCAGCAGCTACGAGACAGGGCCGATTGGTACGCAGTATTTT

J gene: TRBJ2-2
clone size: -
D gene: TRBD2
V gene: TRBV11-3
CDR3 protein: CASSPSAGRGGELFF
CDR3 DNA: TGTGCCAGCAGCCCCTCCGCCGGGAGGGGCGGGGAGCTGTTTTTT

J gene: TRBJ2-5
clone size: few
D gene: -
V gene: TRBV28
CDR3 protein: CASSSGGLDAETQYF
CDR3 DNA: TGTGCCAGCAGCTCCGGAGGTCTGGACGCCGAGACCCAGTACTTC

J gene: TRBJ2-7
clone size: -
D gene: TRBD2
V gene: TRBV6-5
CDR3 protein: CASHREGGSYEQYF
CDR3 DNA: TGTGCCAGCCACCGGGAGGGCGGCTCCTACGAGCAGTACTTC

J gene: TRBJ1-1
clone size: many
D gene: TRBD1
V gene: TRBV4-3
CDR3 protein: CASSQGPGVLRQGGDTEAFF
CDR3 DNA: TGCGCCAGCAGCCAAGGTCCCGGGGTCCTAAGACAGGGTGGGGACACTGAAGCTTTCTTT

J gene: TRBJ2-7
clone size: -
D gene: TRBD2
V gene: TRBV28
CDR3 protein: CASRSGRALSYEQYF
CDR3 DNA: TGTGCCAGCAGGAGTGGGAGGGCGCTATCCTACGAGCAGTACTTC

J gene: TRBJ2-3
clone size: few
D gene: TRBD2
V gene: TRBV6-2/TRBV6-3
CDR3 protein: CASSSGLAGGPGYDTQYF
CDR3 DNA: TGTGCCAGCAGCTCGGGACTAGCGGGAGGGCCGGGATACGATACGCAGTATTTT

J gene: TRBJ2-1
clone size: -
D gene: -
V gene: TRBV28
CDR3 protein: CASSLGANEQFF
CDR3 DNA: TGTGCCAGCAGCCTTGGGGCCAATGAGCAGTTCTTC

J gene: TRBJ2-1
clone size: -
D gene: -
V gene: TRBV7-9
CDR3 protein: CASSLLAIYEQFF
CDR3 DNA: TGTGCCAGCAGCTTACTAGCGATTTATGAGCAGTTCTTC

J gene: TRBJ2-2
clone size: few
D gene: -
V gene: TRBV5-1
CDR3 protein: CASRAQNTGELFF
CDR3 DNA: TGCGCCAGCCGCGCGCAGAACACCGGGGAGCTGTTTTTT

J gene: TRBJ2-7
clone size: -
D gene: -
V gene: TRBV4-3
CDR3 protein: CASSRDLGSSYEQYF
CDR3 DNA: TGCGCCAGCAGCCGGGATCTGGGGAGCTCCTACGAGCAGTACTTC

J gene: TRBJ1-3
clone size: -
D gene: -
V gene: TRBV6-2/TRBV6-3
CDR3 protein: CASSRGTSSGNTIYF
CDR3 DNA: TGTGCCAGCAGTCGCGGGACCTCCTCTGGAAACACCATATATTTT

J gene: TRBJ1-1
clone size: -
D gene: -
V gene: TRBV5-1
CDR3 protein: CASSLVPGAGTEAFF
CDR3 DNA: TGCGCCAGCAGCTTGGTTCCAGGGGCGGGCACTGAAGCTTTCTTT

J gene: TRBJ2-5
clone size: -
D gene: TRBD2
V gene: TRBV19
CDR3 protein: CASSPGLAAQETQYF
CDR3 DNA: TGTGCCAGTAGTCCGGGACTAGCGGCCCAAGAGACCCAGTACTTC

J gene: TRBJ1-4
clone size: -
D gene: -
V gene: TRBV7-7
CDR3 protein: CASSSQEGEKLFF
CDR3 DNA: TGTGCTAGCAGCTCCCAGGAAGGAGAAAAACTGTTTTTT

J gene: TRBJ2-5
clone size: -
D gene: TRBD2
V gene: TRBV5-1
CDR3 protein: CASSPGLAGGYQETQYF
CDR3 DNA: TGCGCCAGCAGCCCGGGACTAGCGGGAGGATACCAAGAGACCCAGTACTTC

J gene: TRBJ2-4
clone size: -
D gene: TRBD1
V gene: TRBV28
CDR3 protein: CASSTYRGPKAKNIQYF
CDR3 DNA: TGTGCCAGCAGTACGTACAGGGGGCCTAAGGCCAAAAACATTCAGTACTTC